Following are 32 T cell receptor beta chains from one sample sequenced in a study of T cells after posttransplantation cyclophosphamide. Cells defined as naive were viable CD3+CD4+ or CD3+CD8+ and CCR7+CD45RA+CD45RO-CD95-CD27+CD28+. Produced via immunoSEQ multiplex PCR; TCRdb's table is partial and in-frame only. In the table there are fewer than 35,000 clones, over 75% of which are singletons. The sample comprised naive CD4+ T cells sorted from blood. The receptors here all came from a man aged 30 to 45 in good health and a related stem cell transplant donor.

The J gene is TRBJ2-4, the V gene TRBV4-1, with D unclear. Germline CDR1 reads MGHRA; CDR2 reads YSYEKL. With 6 bases removed from V and 5 bases from J, the gap between germline ends came to 14 bases. This CDR3 comprises 14 residues. CDR3 residues: CASSYGTTENIQYF. CDR3 in DNA: TGCGCCAGCAGTTACGGCACTACGGAAAACATTCAGTACTTC.

V gene TRBV7-8 combines with J gene TRBJ1-3; D is ambiguous. Trimming shortened V by 8 bases and J by 0 bases, and 11 bases separated the two germline ends. The germline CDR1 and CDR2 sequences are SGHVS and FQNEAQ. The CDR3 contains 14 residues. The CDR3 reads CASEALSSGNTIYF. For the CDR3, the DNA is TGTGCCAGCGAGGCGCTGAGCTCTGGAAACACCATATATTTT. Based on the CDR3 plus reference TRBV7-8 and TRBJ1-3, the full variable domain is GAGVSQSPRYKVAKRGQDVALRCDPISGHVSLFWYQQALGQGPEFLTYFQNEAQLDKSGLPSDRFFAERPEGSVSTLKIQRTQQEDSAVYLCASEALSSGNTIYFGEGSWLTVV.

The sample holds one count of this clone. The chain combines TRBV6-5 with TRBJ2-1, with 11 bases fitting TRBD1. The CDR3 sequence is 15 residues long. Germline V gives CDR1 MNHEY, CDR2 SVGAGI. Trimming took 6 bases from V and 7 from J; bases not matched to a gene: 8. As DNA, the CDR3 is TGTGCCAGCAGGCGGACAGGGGGCCGAACGAATGAGCAGTTCTTC. This gives the protein CASRRTGGRTNEQFF.

The table lists this clone with a count of one. This rearrangement joins TRBV7-9 to TRBJ2-1; 12 positions agree with TRBD2. The ends lost 5 bases at V and 2 bases at J; junction bases unmatched: 1. CDR1 SEHNR and CDR2 FQNEAQ come from the germline V gene (reference sequence). CDR3 length equals 15 residues. DNA for the CDR3: TGTGCCAGCAGCCGACTAGCGGGGGCCTACAATGAGCAGTTCTTC. It specifies CASSRLAGAYNEQFF.

The chain joins TRBV6-5 to TRBJ2-5; maybe TRBD2 (5 bases). The DNA end lines up better with TRBJ2-7; the J call may be wrong. Germline V CDR1 and CDR2: MNHEY, SVGAGI. The CDR3 has 13 residues. CDR3 sequence reads: CASRLREAYEQYF. The CDR3 DNA is TGTGCCAGCAGGCTCCGGGAAGCCTACGAGCAGTACTTC.

Here the CDR3 reads CASSYSGQGNTEAFF. CDR3 sequence (DNA): TGTGCCAGCAGTTACTCCGGACAGGGGAACACTGAAGCTTTCTTT. The chain is built from TRBV6-5 and TRBJ1-1, with 8 nucleotides matching TRBD1. This CDR3 region has 15 residues. Germline values: CDR1 MNHEY, CDR2 SVGAGI. V was pared by 0 bases and J by 1 base, with 1 base of the junction left unmatched.

This chain connects TRBV9 to TRBJ1-1; possible D gene TRBD1, 5 bases. CDR3 length: 15 amino acids. In germline, CDR1 is SGDLS, CDR2 YYNGEE. V was cut by 0 bases and J by 1 base, with 10 bases left in between. CDR3 in amino acids: CASSVVRGGNTEAFF. In nucleotides, the CDR3 is TGTGCCAGCAGCGTAGTTCGGGGGGGGAACACTGAAGCTTTCTTT.

The gene calls are TRBV5-1 and TRBJ1-6; unclear D gene. The CDR3 length is 18 residues. Trimming took off 3 bases at V and 7 bases at J, with 23 bases between the two ends. Germline V gene lookup returns CDR1 SGHRS and CDR2 YFSETQ. DNA of the CDR3: TGCGCCAGCAGCTCACGATTGGCCGGGGTAAGGACGAATTCACCCCTCCACTTT. It is translated as CASSSRLAGVRTNSPLHF.

V gene TRBV5-4 combines with J gene TRBJ2-1; 8 bases match TRBD2. The V gene's germline CDR1 is SGHNT and CDR2 YYREEE (reference sequence). The CDR3 loop spans 15 amino acids. The J segment lost 5 bases and the V segment lost 1 base, leaving 5 bases of the junction unmatched. CDR3 sequence (DNA): TGTGCCAGCAGCTTGTCCGGGGGGGGTCACAATGAGCAGTTCTTC. Its translation: CASSLSGGGHNEQFF.

The rearrangement uses TRBV5-4 and TRBJ1-2; 9 positions match TRBD1. With V trimmed by 4 bases and J by 0 bases, 7 bases remained unmatched. CDR1 and CDR2 from the germline V gene are SGHNT and YYREEE (reference sequence). The length of the CDR3 is 16 residues. For the CDR3, the DNA is TGTGCCAGCAGCCCCGGGACAGGGCTCTCTAACTATGGCTACACCTTC. Residues: CASSPGTGLSNYGYTF.

The V and J genes are TRBV7-9 and TRBJ1-1; 10 nucleotides align to TRBD1. With V trimmed by 7 bases and J by 3 bases, 14 bases remained unmatched. This CDR3 is 17 amino acids long. CDR1 is SEHNR and CDR2 is FQNEAQ in the germline V gene (reference sequence). The CDR3 protein is CASNLGQGVPGDTEAFF. CDR3 DNA: TGTGCCAGCAACCTAGGACAGGGGGTACCCGGGGACACTGAAGCTTTCTTT.

This chain links TRBV7-3 with TRBJ2-1, with D possibly TRBD2 on 5 matching bases. The V end was cut by 1 base, the J end by 5 bases, with 12 bases between. The CDR3 totals 15 residues. Germline V gives CDR1 SGHTA, CDR2 FQGTGA. The chain's CDR3 is CASSLKRTVNNEQFF. CDR3 DNA: TGTGCCAGCAGCTTAAAGCGGACGGTTAACAATGAGCAGTTCTTC.

In its sample, this clone was seen a few times. The V call is TRBV7-9, the J call TRBJ1-3; 7 nucleotides align to TRBD1. Trimming removed 3 bases from V and 1 base from J; junction bases left unmatched: 9. This CDR3 contains 17 residues. The germline gives CDR1 SEHNR, CDR2 FQNEAQ (reference sequence). CDR3 in amino acids: CASSFTSGTESGNTIYF. CDR3 DNA sequence: TGTGCCAGCAGCTTCACCTCCGGGACAGAGTCTGGAAACACCATATATTTT.

The chain joins TRBV19 to TRBJ2-3; no clear D. Trimming removed 2 bases from V and 2 bases from J, with 14 bases in between. Per germline, CDR1 LNHDA and CDR2 SQIVND (reference sequence). This CDR3 spans 16 amino acids. The CDR3 loop reads CASSINSHRVTDTQYF. The CDR3, as DNA: TGTGCCAGTAGTATAAACAGCCACCGAGTCACAGATACGCAGTATTTT. Supplemented by reference TRBV19 and TRBJ2-3, the full variable domain reads DGGITQSPKYLFRKEGQNVTLSCEQNLNHDAMYWYRQDPGQGLRLIYYSQIVNDFQKGDIAEGYSVSREKKESFPLTVTSAQKNPTAFYLCASSINSHRVTDTQYFGPGTRLTVL.

The CDR3 is CASSQLQDLLSSYNSPLHF. The DNA for the CDR3 is TGCGCCAGCAGCCAACTACAGGACCTCTTGAGCTCCTATAATTCACCCCTCCACTTT. The rearrangement uses TRBV4-3 and TRBJ1-6; tentative D call: TRBD1 (5 bases). The V end lost 2 bases, the J end lost 0 bases, and 17 bases lay between the germline ends. CDR1 is LGHNA and CDR2 is YSLEER in the germline V gene. The CDR3 runs 19 residues.

The chain couples TRBV2 to TRBJ2-7; D is unresolved. Between the trimmed V and J ends, which lost 5 bases and 5 bases, there was a span of 16 bases. Germline CDR1 reads SNHLY; CDR2 reads FYNNEI. The CDR3 runs to 14 residues. The DNA for the CDR3 is TGTGCCAGCAGTCTAATCCGGGTTACCCACGAGCAGTACTTC. It yields the protein CASSLIRVTHEQYF.

CDR3: CASSQQIPTSGVKETQYF. CDR3 sequence (DNA): TGTGCCAGCAGCCAACAAATCCCGACTAGCGGGGTGAAAGAGACCCAGTACTTC. This chain connects TRBV9 to TRBJ2-5, with 11 bases aligning to TRBD2. This CDR3 is built from 18 residues. The V and J ends lost 4 bases and 3 bases, in that order; junction bases with no gene match: 14. Germline values: CDR1 SGDLS, CDR2 YYNGEE. Full variable domain (rest looked up from reference TRBV9 and TRBJ2-5): DSGVTQTPKHLITATGQRVTLRCSPRSGDLSVYWYQQSLDQGLQFLIQYYNGEERAKGNILERFSAQQFPDLHSELNLSSLELGDSALYFCASSQQIPTSGVKETQYFGPGTRLLVL.

This clone has just one count. The rearrangement uses TRBV6-6 and TRBJ1-5, with D tentatively TRBD1 (6 bases). The CDR3 is made up of 14 amino acids. The germline V gene has CDR1 MNHNY and CDR2 SVGAGI (reference sequence). V lost 5 bases to trimming and J lost 3 bases, with 11 bases between them. This CDR3 is CASSRTAHNQPQHF. CDR3 nucleotide sequence: TGTGCCAGCAGTAGGACAGCCCACAATCAGCCCCAGCATTTT.

The CDR3 is CASSSPLGGVQNTIYF. DNA of the CDR3: TGTGCCAGCAGCTCCCCCCTGGGCGGGGTCCAAAACACCATATATTTT. J is TRBJ1-3 and V is TRBV7-2; D is unclear. The CDR3 is made up of 16 amino acids. Germline V lookup: CDR1 SGHTA, CDR2 FQGNSA. The V gene lost 4 bases and the J gene lost 6 bases, with 19 bases spanning the gap.

The V call is TRBV6-6, the J call TRBJ1-4, with no clear D. Germline CDR1 and CDR2: MNHNY and SVGAGI (reference sequence). Trimming took off 2 bases at V and 4 bases at J, with 8 bases between the two ends. The CDR3 runs 14 residues. CDR3: CASSYEGLNEKLFF. In nucleotides, the CDR3 is TGTGCCAGCAGTTACGAGGGCCTTAATGAAAAACTGTTTTTT.

The rearrangement joins TRBV9 to TRBJ2-3; TRBD2 matches at 15 bases. The V gene's germline CDR1 is SGDLS and CDR2 YYNGEE. The CDR3 is 15 amino acids. Trimming cost V 7 bases and J 2 bases; bases outside gene matches: 2. The CDR3 is CASGTSGGYTDTQYF. CDR3 nucleotides: TGTGCCAGCGGGACTAGCGGGGGGTACACAGATACGCAGTATTTT.

This clone came up a few times. Relative to the germline gene, one junction end is altered; a read error may explain this. This chain links TRBV19 with TRBJ2-7; a possible D gene is TRBD1 (5 bases). Germline CDR1 reads LNHDA; CDR2 reads SQIVND (reference sequence). This CDR3 is built from 9 residues. The CDR3 coding sequence is TGCCGCAGGGTCGGGGAGCAGTACTTC. This encodes CRRVGEQYF.

The chain joins TRBV7-2 to TRBJ2-7; TRBD1 aligns across 8 bases. The CDR3 extends over 15 amino acids. CDR1 is SGHTA and CDR2 is FQGNSA in the germline V gene. The V gene end was trimmed by 5 bases and the J gene end by 0 bases; junction bases not matched to a gene: 6. The DNA of the CDR3 is TGTGCCAGCAGCGCTAGGACAGGGCGCTCCTACGAGCAGTACTTC. Amino acids: CASSARTGRSYEQYF.

A single count supports this clone. The V gene is TRBV6-1, the J gene TRBJ2-5; D is perhaps TRBD1 (6 bases). This CDR3 spans 14 amino acids. Germline CDR1 is MNHNS and CDR2 is SASEGT. Trimming pared 7 bases from V and 4 bases from J, leaving 16 bases between. The CDR3 spells CASTANRAGETQYF. For the CDR3, the DNA is TGTGCCAGCACCGCAAACAGGGCGGGAGAGACCCAGTACTTC.

This chain connects TRBV19 to TRBJ1-1; TRBD1 might be the D (6 bases). Germline loops: CDR1 LNHDA, CDR2 SQIVND (reference sequence). V was clipped by 6 bases and J by 5 bases, with 10 bases between them. This CDR3 has 12 residues. CDR3 DNA: TGTGCCAGTAGCGCAGGGGAAACTGAAGCTTTCTTT. Its translation is CASSAGETEAFF.

J is TRBJ1-1 and V is TRBV7-9; D is ambiguous. CDR1 is SEHNR and CDR2 is FQNEAQ in the germline V gene (reference sequence). The CDR3 length is 14 residues. V dropped 5 bases and J dropped 0 bases, with 10 bases sitting between them. CDR3: CASSVQIMNTEAFF. Here the CDR3 DNA reads TGTGCCAGCAGCGTACAGATCATGAACACTGAAGCTTTCTTT.

The chain is built from TRBV7-3 and TRBJ1-1, with D perhaps TRBD1 (5 bases). This CDR3 has 14 amino acids. V was shortened by 5 bases and J by 5 bases, with 15 bases between the two germline ends. Germline V gene lookup returns CDR1 SGHTA and CDR2 FQGTGA. The CDR3 coding sequence is TGTGCCAGCAGCCTAAAGGGGTGGCAGACTGAAGCTTTCTTT. Translated, it gives CASSLKGWQTEAFF.

This chain uses TRBV5-8 with TRBJ2-3; 12 bases are a match to TRBD1. Germline CDR1 reads SGHTS; CDR2 reads YDEGEE. The junction had 2 bases not matched to a gene; V was cut back by 3 bases and J by 3 bases. The CDR3 covers 15 residues. CDR3 residues: CASSWDRGQTDTQYF. CDR3 bases: TGTGCCAGCAGCTGGGACAGGGGGCAGACAGATACGCAGTATTTT.

The chain links TRBV5-5 to TRBJ1-5; 7 bases are a match to TRBD1. Trimming took 0 bases from V and 1 from J; bases not matched to a gene: 1. The CDR3 loop spans 15 amino acids. Germline V gives CDR1 SGHKS, CDR2 YYEKEE (reference sequence). CDR3 residues: CASSLAGGSNQPQHF. CDR3 bases: TGTGCCAGCAGCTTGGCAGGGGGAAGCAATCAGCCCCAGCATTTT.

The V gene is TRBV9, the J gene TRBJ2-3; 10 nucleotides agree with TRBD2. The CDR3 is made up of 19 amino acids. In germline, CDR1 is SGDLS, CDR2 YYNGEE. J was trimmed by 0 bases and V by 0 bases; bases with no gene match: 10. CDR3 in DNA: TGTGCCAGCAGCGTAGAGGTAGCGGGGGGATCCTCTAGCACAGATACGCAGTATTTT. Protein product: CASSVEVAGGSSSTDTQYF. Full variable domain (rest looked up from reference TRBV9 and TRBJ2-3): DSGVTQTPKHLITATGQRVTLRCSPRSGDLSVYWYQQSLDQGLQFLIQYYNGEERAKGNILERFSAQQFPDLHSELNLSSLELGDSALYFCASSVEVAGGSSSTDTQYFGPGTRLTVL.

This clone was picked up a small number of times. J is TRBJ1-5 and V is TRBV2; D is unclear. Germline V gives CDR1 SNHLY, CDR2 FYNNEI. The CDR3 loop spans 13 amino acids. The V and J ends lost 6 bases and 2 bases respectively, with 8 bases between them. The CDR3 is CASSPVGNQPQHF. The CDR3 nucleotides are TGTGCCAGCAGCCCGGTCGGCAATCAGCCCCAGCATTTT.

This chain links TRBV28 with TRBJ2-5; 7 nucleotides match TRBD1. CDR1 is MDHEN, CDR2 SYDVKM, per germline. Trimming at V came to 3 bases and at J to 0 bases, leaving 4 bases not matched to a gene. This CDR3 is 15 amino acids long. The CDR3 here is CASSLTGLDQETQYF. The DNA for the CDR3 is TGTGCCAGCAGTTTGACAGGGTTGGACCAAGAGACCCAGTACTTC.